Listed below are T cell receptor beta chains from one sample, sequenced in a study of T cell responses to AZD1222 COVID-19 vaccine. Profiling relied on immunoSEQ multiplex PCR, and the TCRdb table lists in-frame clones only, not all of them. The repertoire has about 130,000 clones, about nine tenths of them found once; the top ten carry 4.4%. The source was peripheral blood, collected on day 0 of MenACWY control vaccination. The receptors were sampled from an adult in good health. CDR3s include the opening cysteine and the closing phenylalanine or tryptophan. D genes are given only for firm matches.

v_gene	j_gene	d_gene	CDR3aa	CDR3nt
TRBV7-2	TRBJ1-4	-	CASSLVSGISPGLREKLFF	TGTGCCAGCAGCTTAGTAAGCGGGATTAGTCCGGGCTTAAGGGAAAAACTGTTTTTT
TRBV30	TRBJ1-4	TRBD1	CAWVETGRQKLFF	TGTGCCTGGGTGGAGACAGGGCGGCAAAAACTGTTTTTT
TRBV19	TRBJ1-1	-	CASSPHMRSEAFF	TGTGCCAGTAGTCCCCACATGCGGAGTGAAGCTTTCTTT
TRBV6-5	TRBJ1-5	-	CASRDYTGNQPQHF	TGTGCCAGCAGAGATTATACAGGGAATCAGCCCCAGCATTTT
TRBV12-3/TRBV12-4	TRBJ2-2	-	CASSFIRTGELFF	TGTGCCAGCAGTTTCATCAGAACCGGGGAGCTGTTTTTT
TRBV6-6	TRBJ1-2	-	CASIGLQGYYGYTF	TGTGCCAGCATCGGACTCCAAGGATACTATGGCTACACCTTC
TRBV7-3	TRBJ2-7	-	CASSLTGQGLYEQYF	TGTGCCAGCAGCTTAACCGGACAGGGACTATACGAGCAGTACTTC
TRBV19	TRBJ1-1	-	CASSIVALGAEWNTEAFF	TGTGCCAGTAGTATAGTGGCCCTGGGGGCAGAATGGAACACTGAAGCTTTCTTT
TRBV6-5	TRBJ2-7	TRBD2	CASSAGDHSYEQYF	TGTGCCAGCAGCGCGGGAGACCACTCCTACGAGCAGTACTTC
TRBV5-5	TRBJ2-1	-	CASSLGEISEQFF	TGTGCCAGCAGCTTGGGGGAGATAAGTGAGCAGTTCTTC
TRBV28	TRBJ2-1	TRBD1	CASYTLGGAGNEQFF	TGTGCCAGCTATACCTTAGGGGGCGCGGGCAATGAGCAGTTCTTC